Below, 4 T cell receptor beta chains from the same sample are listed, as sequenced in a study of cytomegalovirus exposure and HLA in healthy donors. Some clones are missing from TCRdb's copy, which holds only in-frame ones; the method was immunoSEQ multiplex PCR. The sample includes some 170,000 clones, around nine tenths of them seen just once. Sequenced input: PBMCs. The receptors originated from a woman younger than 30 in good health and CMV-seropositive.

This chain joins TRBV29-1 and TRBJ1-1, with 8 bases fitting TRBD1. Germline V CDR1 and CDR2: SQVTM, ANQGSEA. Trimming at V came to 7 bases and at J to 4 bases, leaving 5 bases not matched to a gene. This CDR3 is 12 amino acids long. CDR3 region: CSAETGATEAFF. The DNA of the CDR3 is TGCAGCGCTGAGACAGGGGCCACTGAAGCTTTCTTT.

This chain connects TRBV7-2 to TRBJ2-1, with D perhaps matching TRBD2 (6 bases). The V and J ends lost 4 bases and 4 bases respectively, with 17 bases between them. The CDR3 is 16 amino acids. The V gene's germline CDR1 is SGHTA and CDR2 FQGNSA. CDR3 DNA: TGTGCCAGCAGCTCTAGACGGGGGTTTTCGTACAATGAGCAGTTCTTC. This codes for CASSSRRGFSYNEQFF.

The gene calls are TRBV9 and TRBJ2-2, with no clear D. Per germline, CDR1 SGDLS and CDR2 YYNGEE. There are 15 residues in the CDR3. V gave up 0 bases and J gave up 5 bases, with 11 bases separating them. This chain's CDR3 is CASSVAAERTGELFF. In DNA, the CDR3 is TGTGCCAGCAGCGTAGCGGCCGAGAGGACCGGGGAGCTGTTTTTT.

CDR3 sequence: CSVDRDRDLEAFF. The CDR3 nucleotides read TGCAGCGTAGACCGGGACAGGGATCTTGAAGCTTTCTTT. The chain uses TRBV29-1 and TRBJ1-1; 9 bases agree with TRBD1. The ends lost 6 bases at V and 7 bases at J; junction bases unmatched: 9. Germline assignment: CDR1 SQVTM and CDR2 ANQGSEA. This CDR3 is 13 amino acids long. Combining the CDR3 with reference TRBV29-1 and TRBJ1-1 gives the whole variable domain SAVISQKPSRDICQRGTSLTIQCQVDSQVTMMFWYRQQPGQSLTLIATANQGSEATYESGFVIDKFPISRPNLTFSTLTVSNMSPEDSSIYLCSVDRDRDLEAFFGQGTRLTVV.